This T cell receptor (beta chain) was captured by sequencing in a study of blood T cells in healthy people across ages. The V gene's germline CDR1 is ENHRY and CDR2 SYGVKD. The ends were cut back, 7 bases at V and 2 bases at J, with 14 bases in the middle. The CDR3 extends over 15 amino acids. The authors ran a second PCR of roughly 7 to 11 cycles using a sample-barcoded 5' primer and a J-beta primer mix. Every molecule of cDNA carried a tag from a template-switch adaptor with 12 random nucleotides. TCRdb re-derived calls from the 5' RACE reads in MiXCR, one entry per CDR3 protein. The sample has approximately 780,000 distinct CDR3 sequences; 25% to 30% are singletons. These data are also associated with another study on T cells of mothers and their children. That publication notes: Mothers gave over 9 million TCR beta CDR3 reads each, and children around 3 million each. Whether related or unrelated, pairs show similar shaping of TCR recombination output by thymic selection. Detection yielded no persistent microchimeric T cell clones.

This chain links TRBV10-3 with TRBJ1-4; D is unclear. Input material: blood. This TCR was sampled from a boy younger than 18 in good health. The CDR3 loop reads CAIKPSGYTNEKLFF. The DNA of the CDR3 is TGTGCCATCAAGCCCTCCGGGTACACTAATGAAAAACTGTTTTTT.